This TCR beta chain was sequenced in a study of T cell changes during pregnancy in multiple sclerosis. Clones were read by immunoSEQ multiplex PCR, and TCRdb kept only the in-frame ones, dropping some. Altogether tens of thousands of clones are present, around 90% being singletons, with the ten largest covering approximately 1.5%. Germline-derived CDR1 and CDR2 are LNHDA and SQIVND (reference sequence). The CDR3 contains 16 residues. The ends lost 4 bases at V and 3 bases at J; junction bases unmatched: 11. This chain links TRBV19 with TRBJ2-7, with TRBD2 matching over 8 bases. This specimen was peripheral blood, taken in the third trimester of pregnancy. The sequence derives from a female donor with multiple sclerosis, enrolled in a pregnancy study. The CDR3 region is CASSTSSLAGIYEQYF. DNA for the CDR3: TGTGCCAGTAGTACCTCCTCCTTAGCGGGGATCTACGAGCAGTACTTC.